This T cell receptor (beta chain) was recorded in a study of PD-L1 blockade in urothelial cancer. For the study at large: As for prior chemotherapy regimens, patients had received 0 to 3. At 3 weeks after treatment start (second dose) and again at 6 weeks, blood was analyzed. Study-level findings and limits: Better survival was forecast by a pretreatment blood TCR clonality below the median.

Time point of the sample: peripheral blood 6 weeks after treatment start. Synthetic TCR analog templates were spiked into all PCRs individually. Assay: immunoSEQ multiplex PCR; the TCRdb copy retains only in-frame clones and omits some. Of some 40,000 clones in the sample, roughly nine tenths were seen once. Comments on this clone: Its antigen is not known.

The V gene's germline CDR1 is MDHEN and CDR2 SYDVKM. The CDR3 consists of 11 residues. V lost 5 bases, J lost 7 bases, and 8 bases lay in between. This specimen was PBMCs, taken around atezolizumab (anti-PD-L1) treatment. This receptor was obtained from a man aged 65-85 years with urothelial cancer. V and J are TRBV28 and TRBJ1-1; D remains ambiguous. The CDR3 region has the DNA TGTGCCAGCAGTCCTATCGGTGAAGCTTTCTTT. Amino acid sequence: CASSPIGEAFF.